The source of this T cell receptor beta chain is a study of blood T cell repertoires in COVID-19. Study-wide background: Samples of COVID-19 (acute and convalescent) were obtained from the United States, Italy and Spain. Sample material is recorded as cDNA or gDNA derived from T cells, B-cell-depleted T cells, or PBMCs.

This clone was seen a single time. This CDR3 spans 16 amino acids. V lost 0 bases to trimming and J lost 1 base; unmatched junction nucleotides: 4. The germline CDR1 and CDR2 sequences are SGHRS and YFSETQ. Assay: immunoSEQ multiplex PCR; the TCRdb copy retains only in-frame clones and omits some. This table holds 170,000 or so clones, 75% to 90% found once. The chain employs TRBV5-1 and TRBJ1-3; 7 bases match TRBD1. The sequence was collected from a woman between 55 and 75 years old with acute or convalescent COVID-19. The sample taken for sequencing was peripheral blood. This chain's CDR3 is CASSLGDSLSGNTIYF. The CDR3 nucleotides read TGCGCCAGCAGCTTGGGGGACAGTCTATCTGGAAACACCATATATTTT. Combining the CDR3 with reference TRBV5-1 and TRBJ1-3 gives the whole variable domain KAGVTQTPRYLIKTRGQQVTLSCSPISGHRSVSWYQQTPGQGLQFLFEYFSETQRNKGNFPGRFSGRQFSNSRSEMNVSTLELGDSALYLCASSLGDSLSGNTIYFGEGSWLTVV.